This entry is about one T cell receptor (beta chain). This sample was included in a study of T cells after somatic rescue of genetic block. V lost 6 bases and J lost 6, with 12 bases in between. This CDR3 region has 12 residues. Germline V gives CDR1 MNHNY, CDR2 SVGAGI (reference sequence). The data were produced by immunoSEQ multiplex PCR, yet TCRdb's version contains in-frame clones alone and is incomplete. The table records around 67,000 clones, approximately 91% of them present only once. The gene calls are TRBV6-6 and TRBJ2-7; TRBD1 is a possible D gene (5 bases). The specimen was peripheral blood mononuclear cells (PBMCs). The TCR sequence derives from a young man. CDR3 nucleotide sequence: TGTGCCAGCAGCCCTGTAAGGGGCGAGCAGTACTTC. Residues: CASSPVRGEQYF.